This record looks at one TCR beta chain sequence and its context. What this receptor recognizes is not known. Base qualities are not provided; no much larger clone lies one nucleotide away. The record originates from a study of blood T cell repertoires in COVID-19 (TCRdb year 2020). Regarding the complete study: Samples from collaborators originated in the United States, Italy and Spain and spanned both the acute and convalescent phases of COVID-19. Subjects who had been exposed to COVID-19, were actively infected with it, or had recovered from it provided the deeply sampled blood TCRbeta repertoires that made up the dataset. The material from the prospective study consisted of cDNA or gDNA derived from T cells, B-cell-depleted T cells, or PBMCs. The samples were drawn from two sources: the first 160 participants of the ongoing ImmuneRACE study, and over 950 subjects contributed by 6 global collaborators. A de-identified subject ID, COVID-19 status, age in years and sex were almost always included in the sample metadata. Where HLA class I and class II types were available, the types were taken from metadata supplied by the sample provider, not from assay-based typing. The repertoires were released in a freely available public database intended as a resource for research on the immune response to SARS-CoV-2. Points the paper makes about the study in general: The quantity of clinical and demographic metadata differed by source and by participant and was supplied without curation.

The CDR3 holds 17 amino acids from the cysteine to the phenylalanine. Solely the CDR3 DNA is kept, with 51 bases framed from the first base. Trimming leaves V shorter by 0 bases and J shorter by 2 bases, with the junction holding 5 bases beyond the gene matches. The CDR1 and CDR2 encoded by the germline V gene are KGHDR and SFDVKD. TCRbeta CDR3 regions were amplified from genomic DNA by means of the immunoSEQ Assay, a bias-controlled multiplex PCR. On the authors' methods: The number of nucleated cells in each sample was estimated by amplification of reference gene primers within the assay. To quantify the absolute abundance of each unique TCRbeta CDR3 rearrangement, sequence reads were collapsed and filtered. Productive Simpson clonality was computed per sample as the square root of Simpson's diversity index over productive rearrangements. Imported from immuneACCESS, the table was reduced by TCRdb to in-frame sequences with V and J called. These copies leave out some clones; in studies compared against another copy, an unresolved V gene accounts for under half, and the cause of the remainder is not known. V and J calls and clone size follow that table, whereas D and trimming were derived from the DNA. The sample table contains 200,000 to 250,000 clones; only one count was recorded for more than 75% of them. The ten largest clones capture more than 6.5% of the sample.

Collaborating institutions collected whole blood in K2EDTA tubes following their own protocols. For TCRbeta analysis, collaborators shipped samples as frozen whole blood, isolated PBMCs, or DNA extracted from either of those sample types. The source material was peripheral blood. This chain is built from TRBV24-1 and TRBJ2-3; TRBD1 lines up with 9 middle nucleotides. This receptor was identified in a woman aged 70 to 79 with active or convalescent COVID-19. The CDR3 region: CATSDLGTGPTTDTQYF. The DNA is as follows: TGTGCCACCAGTGATTTGGGGACAGGGCCCACCACAGATACGCAGTATTTT.